What follows are 23 T cell receptor beta chains derived from one specimen sequenced in a study of blood T cell repertoires in COVID-19. Assay used: immunoSEQ multiplex PCR; TCRdb lists only in-frame clones, some missing. The sample has 60,000 to 75,000 clones, 60% to 85% seen once. Material: peripheral blood. The receptors come from a woman older than 75 with acute or convalescent COVID-19.

The rearrangement uses TRBV30 and TRBJ2-3; D might be TRBD2 (7 bases). The germline CDR1 and CDR2 sequences are GTSNPN and SVGIG (reference sequence). This CDR3 spans 13 amino acids. Trimming stripped 1 base from V and 6 bases from J, with 11 bases between. This chain's CDR3 is CAWSEGRGDTQYF. In nucleotides, the CDR3 is TGTGCCTGGAGTGAAGGGAGGGGGGATACGCAGTATTTT. Supplemented by reference TRBV30 and TRBJ2-3, the full variable domain reads SQTIHQWPATLVQPVGSPLSLECTVEGTSNPNLYWYRQAAGRGLQLLFYSVGIGQISSEVPQNLSASRPQDRQFILSSKKLLLSDSGFYLCAWSEGRGDTQYFGPGTRLTVL.

The rearrangement uses TRBV6-1 and TRBJ2-7, with D possibly TRBD2 on 7 matching bases. Trimming removed 6 bases at V and 3 bases at J, with 15 bases between. This CDR3 is built from 14 residues. CDR1 is MNHNS and CDR2 is SASEGT in the germline V gene. The CDR3 bases are TGTGCCAGCAGCCACTCCGGGGGGCTCTACGAGCAGTACTTC. Translation gives CASSHSGGLYEQYF.

The chain employs TRBV6-6 and TRBJ1-5; 12 bases line up with TRBD1. Germline CDR1 reads MNHNY; CDR2 reads SVGAGI (reference sequence). This CDR3 comprises 15 residues. J gave up 7 bases and V 4 bases, and 5 bases lay outside the gene matches. Written as DNA, the CDR3 is TGTGCCAGCAGTTGGGGACAGGGGGCAGGACAGCCCCAGCATTTT. Protein: CASSWGQGAGQPQHF.

The chain uses TRBV30 and TRBJ1-1; 7 bases agree with TRBD1. Trimming at V came to 4 bases and at J to 4 bases, leaving 12 bases not matched to a gene. Looked up from germline, CDR1 is GTSNPN and CDR2 is SVGIG (reference sequence). CDR3 length equals 15 residues. The CDR3 loop reads CAWTNDRARGTEAFF. CDR3 nucleotides: TGTGCCTGGACTAACGACAGGGCAAGGGGCACTGAAGCTTTCTTT.

The chain combines TRBV9 with TRBJ2-7; 7 positions agree with TRBD1. Per the germline V gene, CDR1 is SGDLS and CDR2 is YYNGEE. The CDR3 is 15 amino acids. The junction had 6 bases not matched to a gene; V was cut back by 0 bases and J by 3 bases. CDR3 sequence reads: CASSVEGQPVYEQYF. The CDR3 DNA sequence: TGTGCCAGCAGCGTAGAGGGACAGCCAGTCTACGAGCAGTACTTC.

The chain recombines TRBV28 with TRBJ1-5; D remains ambiguous. The CDR3 length is 13 residues. Germline values: CDR1 MDHEN, CDR2 SYDVKM. Deletions cut 11 bases from V and 1 base from J, with 12 bases between. The CDR3 reads CAARPRSNQPQHF. In DNA, the CDR3 is TGTGCCGCCCGCCCTAGGAGCAATCAGCCCCAGCATTTT.

This chain joins TRBV18 and TRBJ1-3, with unresolved D. Per the germline V gene, CDR1 is KGHSH and CDR2 is LQKENI. The CDR3 is made up of 14 amino acids. V gave up 3 bases and J gave up 3 bases, with 9 bases separating them. The chain's CDR3 is CASSPGGGGNTIYF. The CDR3 DNA follows: TGTGCCAGCTCACCGGGAGGCGGTGGAAACACCATATATTTT.

V usage is TRBV5-5 and J usage is TRBJ2-7; 9 positions agree with TRBD1. Looked up from germline, CDR1 is SGHKS and CDR2 is YYEKEE (reference sequence). The trim removed 3 bases at V and 2 bases at J, leaving 6 bases unmatched. The length of the CDR3 is 15 residues. The CDR3 bases are TGTGCCAGCAGCTCCCTCCGGGACAGGGCCTACGAGCAGTACTTC. This gives the protein CASSSLRDRAYEQYF.

This clone was picked up a small number of times. The rearrangement joins TRBV9 to TRBJ1-2; D might be TRBD1 (6 bases). Germline V gene sequence: CDR1 SGDLS, CDR2 YYNGEE. CDR3 length equals 16 residues. Trimming took 3 bases from V and 8 from J, leaving 23 bases between them. This chain's CDR3 is CASSDGGAGAPGGYTF. Here the CDR3 DNA reads TGTGCCAGCAGCGACGGGGGAGCGGGGGCTCCGGGAGGCTACACCTTC.

This chain links TRBV28 with TRBJ2-7; D is unresolved. Trimming cost V 7 bases and J 1 base, with 14 bases left between them. There are 14 residues in the CDR3. Germline V gene sequence: CDR1 MDHEN, CDR2 SYDVKM. The CDR3 here is CASTLTTASYEQYF. The DNA of the CDR3 is TGTGCCAGCACCCTGACAACTGCATCCTACGAGCAGTACTTC.

CDR3: CASSLGGTGGHAALHF. The CDR3 DNA is TGTGCCAGCAGTTTAGGGGGCACAGGGGGTCATGCGGCCCTCCACTTT. The chain uses TRBV28 and TRBJ1-6; 8 bases map to TRBD1. The germline V gene encodes CDR1 MDHEN and CDR2 SYDVKM. V shed 2 bases and J 14 bases; nucleotides not matched to a gene: 14. The length of the CDR3 is 16 residues.

The chain combines TRBV10-3 with TRBJ2-1, with 8 positions matching TRBD2. V trimming: 2 bases; J trimming: 6 bases; junction bases outside the gene matches: 6. This CDR3 is built from 15 residues. From germline, CDR1 is ENHRY and CDR2 SYGVKD. The CDR3 region has the DNA TGTGCCATCAGTGAGAGCGCGGGAGGATTCAATGAGCAGTTCTTC. This translates into CAISESAGGFNEQFF.

The table lists this clone with a few counts. The chain is built from TRBV28 and TRBJ2-7, with a tentative D call TRBD2 (7 bases). CDR1 is MDHEN, CDR2 SYDVKM, per germline. Trimming shortened V by 2 bases and J by 4 bases, and 15 bases separated the two germline ends. The CDR3 extends over 15 amino acids. The DNA of the CDR3 is TGTGCCAGCAGTTTAGGGGGGGCAGGGAGATACGAGCAGTACTTC. Translation: CASSLGGAGRYEQYF.

The chain uses TRBV5-5 and TRBJ1-2; TRBD1 matches at 9 bases. The germline gives CDR1 SGHKS, CDR2 YYEKEE (reference sequence). The CDR3 spans 14 residues. Losses at the gene ends were 4 bases for V and 6 bases for J; bases not matched to a gene: 7. The CDR3 loop reads CASSIQQGANGYTF. The DNA of the CDR3 is TGTGCCAGCAGCATCCAACAGGGGGCTAATGGCTACACCTTC.

J is TRBJ2-1 and V is TRBV6-2 or TRBV6-3, with D possibly TRBD2 on 5 matching bases. The CDR3 totals 15 residues. Trimming stripped 4 bases from V and 8 bases from J, with 18 bases between. Per germline, CDR1 MNHEY and CDR2 SVGEGT. This chain's CDR3 is CASSSNRIVGDEQFF. The CDR3 DNA follows: TGTGCCAGCAGTTCGAACCGTATAGTCGGGGATGAGCAGTTCTTC.

J is TRBJ2-2 and V is TRBV28; a weak D match, TRBD1 (5 bases). Germline values: CDR1 MDHEN, CDR2 SYDVKM. This CDR3 is built from 17 residues. V was cut by 6 bases and J by 1 base, with 18 bases left in between. The CDR3 nucleotides read TGTGCCAGCAGCATCTCTCAGGGTAACCTGAACACCGGGGAGCTGTTTTTT. Encoded protein: CASSISQGNLNTGELFF.

V usage is TRBV2 and J usage is TRBJ2-1; D ambiguous. Germline CDR1 reads SNHLY; CDR2 reads FYNNEI. The CDR3 length is 15 residues. Trimming pared 4 bases from V and 0 bases from J, leaving 10 bases between. CDR3 in DNA: TGTGCCAGCAGTGTCAAGAGGAGCTCCTACAATGAGCAGTTCTTC. It translates to CASSVKRSSYNEQFF.

The V call is TRBV28, the J call TRBJ2-2; D is possibly TRBD1 (5 bases). This CDR3 has 15 residues. V lost 3 bases to trimming and J lost 3 bases, with 11 bases between them. The V gene's germline CDR1 is MDHEN and CDR2 SYDVKM. The CDR3 protein is CASSFPNRYTGELFF. CDR3 nucleotides: TGTGCCAGCAGTTTCCCCAACAGGTACACCGGGGAGCTGTTTTTT.

The chain recombines TRBV6-2 or TRBV6-3 with TRBJ1-3; D is uncertain. The CDR3 loop spans 17 amino acids. Trimming pared 0 bases from V and 2 bases from J, leaving 14 bases between. Germline CDR1 MNHEY, CDR2 SVGEGT. CDR3 protein: CASSYSRFQRTGNTIYF. The CDR3, as DNA: TGTGCCAGCAGTTACTCGAGGTTTCAACGAACTGGAAACACCATATATTTT.

The chain is built from TRBV19 and TRBJ2-2; the match to TRBD2 covers 10 bases. V gave up 6 bases and J gave up 7 bases; unmatched junction bases: 8. The CDR3 has 15 amino acids. CDR1 is LNHDA and CDR2 is SQIVND in the germline V gene (reference sequence). CDR3 nucleotide sequence: TGTGCCAGTAGCTCCGGGACTAGCGTGTACGGGGAGCTGTTTTTT. This codes for CASSSGTSVYGELFF. Variable domain in full (rest from reference TRBV19 and TRBJ2-2): DGGITQSPKYLFRKEGQNVTLSCEQNLNHDAMYWYRQDPGQGLRLIYYSQIVNDFQKGDIAEGYSVSREKKESFPLTVTSAQKNPTAFYLCASSSGTSVYGELFFGEGSRLTVL.

This clone was seen just once. CDR3 protein: CASSLGGSAGELFF. DNA of the CDR3: TGTGCCAGCAGTTTAGGCGGGAGTGCCGGGGAGCTGTTTTTT. J is TRBJ2-2 and V is TRBV28, with 7 bases lining up with TRBD2. The ends lost 2 bases at V and 6 bases at J; junction bases unmatched: 3. Germline loops: CDR1 MDHEN, CDR2 SYDVKM. This CDR3 contains 14 residues. Complete variable domain (other parts from reference TRBV28 and TRBJ2-2): DVKVTQSSRYLVKRTGEKVFLECVQDMDHENMFWYRQDPGLGLRLIYFSYDVKMKEKGDIPEGYSVSREKKERFSLILESASTNQTSMYLCASSLGGSAGELFFGEGSRLTVL.

This chain links TRBV5-1 with TRBJ2-1; D gene unclear. CDR1 is SGHRS, CDR2 YFSETQ, per germline. Trimming pared 6 bases from V and 3 bases from J, leaving 13 bases between. The CDR3 totals 14 residues. CDR3 in amino acids: CASTEREDYNEQFF. The CDR3 DNA follows: TGCGCCAGCACCGAGCGTGAGGACTACAATGAGCAGTTCTTC.

The chain couples TRBV2 to TRBJ2-3; 7 bases agree with TRBD2. This CDR3 has 15 residues. J was trimmed by 1 base and V by 2 bases; bases with no gene match: 3. The germline gives CDR1 SNHLY, CDR2 FYNNEI. For the CDR3, the DNA is TGTGCCAGCAGTGAACAGCGGGGCGGCACAGATACGCAGTATTTT. It is translated as CASSEQRGGTDTQYF. Full variable domain (missing parts from reference TRBV2 and TRBJ2-3): EPEVTQTPSHQVTQMGQEVILRCVPISNHLYFYWYRQILGQKVEFLVSFYNNEISEKSEIFDDQFSVERPDGSNFTLKIRSTKLEDSAMYFCASSEQRGGTDTQYFGPGTRLTVL.